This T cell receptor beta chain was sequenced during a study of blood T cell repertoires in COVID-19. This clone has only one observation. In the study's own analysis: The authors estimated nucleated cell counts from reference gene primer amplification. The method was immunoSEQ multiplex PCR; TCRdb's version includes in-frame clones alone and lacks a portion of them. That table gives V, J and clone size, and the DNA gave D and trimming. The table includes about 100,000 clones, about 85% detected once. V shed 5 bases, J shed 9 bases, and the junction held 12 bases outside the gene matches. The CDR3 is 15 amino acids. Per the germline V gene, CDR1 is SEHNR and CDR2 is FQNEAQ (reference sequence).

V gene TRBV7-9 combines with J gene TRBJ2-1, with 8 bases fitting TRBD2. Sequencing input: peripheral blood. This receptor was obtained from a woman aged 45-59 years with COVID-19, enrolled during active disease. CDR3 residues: CASSRPGPGRGEQFF. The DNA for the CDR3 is TGTGCCAGCAGCCGTCCGGGACCCGGGAGGGGTGAGCAGTTCTTC.